What follows are 3 T cell receptor beta chains derived from one specimen sequenced in a study of blood T cells in healthy people across ages. The use of a sample-barcoded 5' primer and a J-beta primer mix characterized a second PCR of about 6 to 12 cycles. TCRdb independently ran MiXCR on the 5' RACE reads; one entry per CDR3 protein. The sample records 910,000 or so distinct CDR3 sequences, approximately 50% being singletons. The sequenced sample was blood. The receptors shown here come from a woman in her sixties or seventies in good health.

This clonotype came up a few times. The rearrangement links TRBV28 to TRBJ2-3, with D possibly TRBD1 on 5 matching bases. This CDR3 contains 14 residues. Germline values: CDR1 MDHEN, CDR2 SYDVKM. The V end lost 2 bases, the J end lost 2 bases, and 8 bases lay between the germline ends. The CDR3 loop is CASSLVRATDTQYF. The CDR3 region has the DNA TGTGCCAGCAGTTTAGTCAGGGCCACAGATACGCAGTATTTT.

This clonotype was counted many times. V gene TRBV28 combines with J gene TRBJ2-5; D is perhaps TRBD1 or TRBD2 (5 bases each). Trimming pared 2 bases from V and 2 bases from J, leaving 18 bases between. CDR3 length equals 17 residues. Looked up from germline, CDR1 is MDHEN and CDR2 is SYDVKM. CDR3 bases: TGTGCCAGCAGTTTAGGGACCCTTGGGATGGGTCAAGAGACCCAGTACTTC. This translates into CASSLGTLGMGQETQYF.

This clonotype was observed a handful of times. The chain has TRBV6-6 and TRBJ2-3, with unresolved D. V was trimmed by 0 bases and J by 4 bases, leaving 8 bases between them. The CDR3 extends over 14 amino acids. Germline V gene lookup returns CDR1 MNHNY and CDR2 SVGAGI (reference sequence). This chain's CDR3 is CASSYSAGADTQYF. The CDR3, as DNA: TGTGCCAGCAGTTACTCTGCCGGCGCAGATACGCAGTATTTT.